A selection of T cell receptor beta chains follows, all from one sample in a study of T cells after yellow fever vaccination. A single record per CDR3 protein comes from TCRdb applying MiXCR to the 5' RACE reads. Here the sample spans about 160,000 distinct CDR3 sequences, 6% to 7.5% being singletons. Source: CD4+ T cells sorted from PBMCs, taken less than 6 days after the first yellow fever vaccination. The receptor source for this set is a man between 18 and 35 years old who received the YFV17D yellow fever vaccine. The CDR3 runs from the conserved cysteine through the conserved F or W. D genes are given only for firm matches. Only part of the rows carry a size: once, few, many, or a class if the clone is expanded.

abundance,j_gene,d_gene,len,v_gene,CDR3nt,CDR3aa
-,TRBJ2-7,-,13,TRBV19,TGTGCCAGTAGTCCCTCTTACTCCTACGAGCAGTACTTC,CASSPSYSYEQYF
many,TRBJ2-5,TRBD2,16,TRBV9,TGTGCCAGCAGCTTGGGACTAGCGGGGGTGGGAGAGACCCAGTACTTC,CASSLGLAGVGETQYF
few,TRBJ1-5,-,14,TRBV2,TGTGCCAGCAGTGAGCAACGTAGCGATCAGCCCCAGCATTTT,CASSEQRSDQPQHF
-,TRBJ2-3,TRBD2,15,TRBV6-2/TRBV6-3,TGTGCCAGCAACCAAGCGGGGGGAGGAACAGATACGCAGTATTTT,CASNQAGGGTDTQYF
many,TRBJ1-1,-,13,TRBV9,TGTGCCAGCAGCGAAAGGGGGAACACTGAAGCTTTCTTT,CASSERGNTEAFF
many,TRBJ1-5,TRBD1,14,TRBV5-1,TGCGCCAGCAGCCCCGACAGGGGCGGTCAGCCCCAGCATTTT,CASSPDRGGQPQHF
few,TRBJ2-5,-,12,TRBV3-1,TGTGCCAGCAGATCCCCCGGAGAGACCCAGTACTTC,CASRSPGETQYF
-,TRBJ2-5,TRBD2,15,TRBV20-1,TGCAGTGCTCCTATCCGTCTAGCGGGGGGCAGAGCCCAGTACTTC,CSAPIRLAGGRAQYF
few,TRBJ1-4,-,14,TRBV5-4,TGTGCCAGCAGCTTAAATAGGGGTCAGGAAAAACTGTTTTTT,CASSLNRGQEKLFF
few,TRBJ2-6,TRBD2,19,TRBV4-2,TGTGCCAGCAGCCTTAACGGTGCGGGGGTGAGCTCTGGGGCCAACGTCCTGACTTTC,CASSLNGAGVSSGANVLTF
-,TRBJ2-3,TRBD1,16,TRBV5-1,TGCGCCAGCAGCGTTCTTCTGGGACAGGGGTTAGATACGCAGTATTTT,CASSVLLGQGLDTQYF
few,TRBJ1-2,-,13,TRBV7-9,TGTGCCAGCAGCTTAGCAGGACCCTATGGCTACACCTTC,CASSLAGPYGYTF
once,TRBJ2-2,TRBD1,17,TRBV24-1,TGTGCCACCATGGGCGGGACAGGGGGCGCGGGCACCGGGGAGCTGTTTTTT,CATMGGTGGAGTGELFF
many,TRBJ1-4,-,14,TRBV4-1,TGCGCCAGCAGCCAAGATTTGGAGAATGAAAAACTGTTTTTT,CASSQDLENEKLFF
many,TRBJ2-1,TRBD2,16,TRBV7-4,TGTGCCAGCAGCTCCCCAAGCGGGGCCGTTTACAATGAGCAGTTCTTC,CASSSPSGAVYNEQFF
few,TRBJ2-5,-,14,TRBV12-3/TRBV12-4,TGTGCCAGCAGGAGCTCTAGTGGTTCTGCGACCCAGTACTTC,CASRSSSGSATQYF
few,TRBJ1-2,TRBD1,15,TRBV20-1,TGCAGTGCTCTTTATAGGGACAGGGGAAACTATGGTTACACCTTC,CSALYRDRGNYGYTF
many,TRBJ2-7,-,14,TRBV27,TGTGCCAGCAGTGTTAGACAGGCCGGCTCCGAGCAGTACTTC,CASSVRQAGSEQYF
-,TRBJ2-2,TRBD2,17,TRBV4-1,TGCGCCAGCAGCAAGGGACTAGCGGGACATAACACCGGGGAGCTGTTTTTT,CASSKGLAGHNTGELFF
many,TRBJ2-4,-,14,TRBV7-8,TGTGCCAGCAGCTTACGCGGGCAGGGGCACATTCAGTACTTC,CASSLRGQGHIQYF
many,TRBJ1-6,-,14,TRBV12-3/TRBV12-4,TGTGCCAGCAGTTTAGCTGGGGAGAATTCACCCCTCCACTTT,CASSLAGENSPLHF
many,TRBJ1-6,-,16,TRBV3-1,TGTGCCAGCAGCCAAGACAGGGCTTTCCGTAATTCACCCCTCCACTTT,CASSQDRAFRNSPLHF
many,TRBJ1-5,-,15,TRBV3-1,TGTGCCAGCAGCCGAAGGGTTGAGGGCAATCAGCCCCAGCATTTT,CASSRRVEGNQPQHF
many,TRBJ2-7,-,14,TRBV7-2,TGTGCCAGCAGCTGGGCAAAGGGCTCCTACGAGCAGTACTTC,CASSWAKGSYEQYF
many,TRBJ1-1,-,15,TRBV9,TGTGCCAGCAGCGTAGGTCTGGACATATACACTGAAGCTTTCTTT,CASSVGLDIYTEAFF
few,TRBJ2-3,-,14,TRBV7-3,TGTGCCAGCAGCTTATCGCGAGACACAGATACGCAGTATTTT,CASSLSRDTDTQYF
medium-sized,TRBJ2-3,-,13,TRBV7-6,TGTGCCAGCAGCTTAGCTAGCACAGATACGCAGTATTTT,CASSLASTDTQYF
many,TRBJ1-1,-,13,TRBV12-3/TRBV12-4,TGTGCCAGCAGTATGAGTGGGACCGTTGAAGCTTTCTTT,CASSMSGTVEAFF
-,TRBJ2-2,-,15,TRBV5-4,TGTGCCAGCAGCTTGAAACAGAGAAACACCGGGGAGCTGTTTTTT,CASSLKQRNTGELFF
few,TRBJ1-6,-,17,TRBV9,TGTGCCAGCAGCCCCCATATCTATTTCTCCTATAATTCACCCCTCCACTTT,CASSPHIYFSYNSPLHF
many,TRBJ2-7,TRBD1,14,TRBV7-9,TGTGCCAGCAGCTCGTGGGACAGAACCTACGAGCAGTACTTC,CASSSWDRTYEQYF
many,TRBJ1-5,-,13,TRBV3-1,TGTGCCAGCAGCCGGACAGTCGATCAGCCCCAGCATTTT,CASSRTVDQPQHF
many,TRBJ2-1,-,14,TRBV11-3,TGTGCCAGCAGCTTAGTTCACCAGTACAATGAGCAGTTCTTC,CASSLVHQYNEQFF
many,TRBJ2-3,-,13,TRBV7-2,TGTGCCAGCAGCTTTATTCGGTCAGATACGCAGTATTTT,CASSFIRSDTQYF
many,TRBJ1-5,-,13,TRBV9,TGTGCCAGCAGCGTAGTCGGTTCAGGGCCCCAGCATTTT,CASSVVGSGPQHF
many,TRBJ1-1,-,14,TRBV6-1,TGTGCCAGCAGACCCGGGGGGGCAAACACTGAAGCTTTCTTT,CASRPGGANTEAFF
many,TRBJ2-7,TRBD2,14,TRBV7-2,TGTGCCAGCAGCGGGACTAGCGGACCCTACGAGCAGTACTTC,CASSGTSGPYEQYF